A single sample is the source of the 4 T cell receptor beta chains below, sequenced in a study of T cells after yellow fever vaccination. TCRdb re-analysed the 5' RACE reads in MiXCR, keeping a single row per CDR3 protein. The repertoire has around 250,000 distinct CDR3 sequences, roughly 5% of them found once; the top ten carry more than 3%. The material sequenced was CD4+ T cells sorted from PBMCs, taken on the day of the yellow fever booster vaccination. Receptor source: a man younger than 30 who received the YFV17D yellow fever vaccine.

This clonotype was detected only a few times. The gene calls are TRBV28 and TRBJ2-6; 7 positions match TRBD2. The germline V gene encodes CDR1 MDHEN and CDR2 SYDVKM. The CDR3 length is 14 residues. V shed 9 bases, J shed 2 bases, and the junction held 4 bases outside the gene matches. CDR3 in amino acids: CASDGGAGANVLTF. The CDR3, as DNA: TGTGCCAGTGATGGGGGGGCTGGGGCCAACGTCCTGACTTTC. The full variable domain, its missing parts supplied by reference TRBV28 and TRBJ2-6, is DVKVTQSSRYLVKRTGEKVFLECVQDMDHENMFWYRQDPGLGLRLIYFSYDVKMKEKGDIPEGYSVSREKKERFSLILESASTNQTSMYLCASDGGAGANVLTFGAGSRLTVL.

This clonotype was detected many times. The rearrangement joins TRBV5-6 to TRBJ2-7; D uncertain. The CDR3 is 16 residues long. Germline CDR1 SGHDT, CDR2 YYEEEE. The germline V and J ends were trimmed by 2 bases and 1 base, with 16 bases remaining between them. CDR3 sequence reads: CASSLRHWTSSYEQYF. In nucleotides, the CDR3 is TGTGCCAGCAGCTTACGACATTGGACCTCGTCCTACGAGCAGTACTTC.

There are a few counts of this clonotype. The rearrangement joins TRBV4-1 to TRBJ2-4; either TRBD1 or TRBD2 may fit D (6 bases each). Germline lookup yields CDR1 MGHRA and CDR2 YSYEKL. The V and J ends lost 1 base and 1 base respectively, with 11 bases between them. The CDR3 contains 16 residues. CDR3 nucleotides: TGCGCCAGCAGCCAAGGATGGGGGGCGGCCAAAAACATTCAGTACTTC. Translated: CASSQGWGAAKNIQYF.

This clonotype has at least ten counts. The chain has TRBV7-2 and TRBJ2-5; weak D call: TRBD2 (5 bases). The CDR3 covers 14 residues. Germline V gene lookup returns CDR1 SGHTA and CDR2 FQGNSA. Trimming removed 10 bases from V and 4 bases from J, with 19 bases in between. CDR3 sequence reads: CATCPRRAGETQYF. For the CDR3, the DNA is TGTGCCACCTGCCCCCGGCGGGCGGGAGAGACCCAGTACTTC.